The 7 T cell receptor beta chains below all came from one sample that was sequenced in a study of blood T cell repertoires in COVID-19. Clones were read by immunoSEQ multiplex PCR, and TCRdb kept only the in-frame ones, dropping some. The sample includes roughly 100,000 clones, about 85% of them seen just once. Sequencing was carried out using peripheral blood. Source of these receptors: a woman aged 45-65 years with COVID-19, enrolled during active disease.

V is TRBV27 and J is TRBJ2-7; tentatively, D is TRBD1 (6 bases). The CDR3 runs to 14 residues. The germline V gene encodes CDR1 MNHEY and CDR2 SMNVEV (reference sequence). The germline V and J ends were trimmed by 4 bases and 1 base, with 11 bases remaining between them. This CDR3 reads CASSSLTGSYEQYF. CDR3 bases: TGTGCCAGCAGTTCTTTGACAGGTTCCTACGAGCAGTACTTC.

J is TRBJ2-7 and V is TRBV7-6; D might be TRBD2 (6 bases). Germline-derived CDR1 and CDR2 are SGHVS and FNYEAQ. V gave up 0 bases and J gave up 2 bases, with 8 bases separating them. The CDR3 totals 14 residues. CDR3 protein: CASSLAGRPYEQYF. The DNA for the CDR3 is TGTGCCAGCAGCTTAGCAGGGAGGCCCTACGAGCAGTACTTC.

The chain couples TRBV5-6 to TRBJ1-2, with D tentatively TRBD1 (6 bases). Germline V CDR1 and CDR2: SGHDT, YYEEEE. Trimming cost V 4 bases and J 7 bases, with 14 bases left between them. The CDR3 totals 13 residues. CDR3 residues: CASSNRDLGGYTF. DNA for the CDR3: TGTGCCAGCAGCAACAGGGATCTGGGTGGCTACACCTTC.

This sequence joins TRBV4-2 and TRBJ2-5; TRBD2 matches at 9 bases. With 0 bases clipped from V and 1 base from J, the junction kept 6 bases outside the gene matches. Germline V gene lookup returns CDR1 LGHNA and CDR2 YNFKEQ. The CDR3 is 17 residues long. CDR3: CASSQEGSGGLQETQYF. In nucleotides, the CDR3 is TGTGCCAGCAGCCAAGAGGGTAGCGGGGGCCTCCAAGAGACCCAGTACTTC.

The chain employs TRBV4-3 and TRBJ2-1, with a possible D match to TRBD1 (6 bases). V dropped 4 bases and J dropped 5 bases, with 9 bases sitting between them. CDR3 length equals 13 residues. CDR1 and CDR2 from the germline V gene are LGHNA and YSLEER. The CDR3 sequence is CASSRTVNNEQFF. The CDR3 DNA sequence: TGCGCCAGCAGCCGGACAGTCAACAATGAGCAGTTCTTC.

The V call is TRBV19, the J call TRBJ1-2; D might be TRBD1 (5 bases). The CDR3 has 13 residues. With 7 bases removed from V and 3 bases from J, the gap between germline ends came to 12 bases. Germline V lookup: CDR1 LNHDA, CDR2 SQIVND (reference sequence). CDR3 sequence: CASTPGGDYGYTF. As DNA, the CDR3 is TGTGCCAGTACCCCCGGGGGGGACTATGGCTACACCTTC.

This chain links TRBV5-6 with TRBJ1-3; 7 bases line up with TRBD1. The trim removed 6 bases at V and 3 bases at J, leaving 3 bases unmatched. This CDR3 has 13 residues. The germline CDR1 and CDR2 sequences are SGHDT and YYEEEE. The CDR3 DNA follows: TGTGCCAGCACCTCAGGGGGTGGAAACACCATATATTTT. This sequence encodes CASTSGGGNTIYF.